This T cell receptor (beta chain) was profiled in a study of T cells in localized non-small cell lung cancer. CDR1 is SGHRS, CDR2 YFSETQ, per germline. This CDR3 is 13 amino acids long. V shed 6 bases and J shed 4 bases, with 13 bases lying between them. The table came from immunoSEQ multiplex PCR; TCRdb's copy has only in-frame clones and leaves some out. The data show more than 35,000 clones, around 94% seen once. As to this clone: Antigen specificity is unknown.

Whole-study findings and limits: Higher adjacent-lung clonality was associated with shorter survival. The appearance of a median approximately 57 of the top 100 tumor clones was seen in adjacent lung. Adjacent uninvolved lung had the highest clonality, suggesting focused antigen responses. It remains possible that heterogeneity exists, since only one tumor region was sequenced.

The sequences come from peripheral blood, collected before any cancer treatment. V gene TRBV5-1 combines with J gene TRBJ1-2; D gene uncertain. The TCR comes from a female donor aged 60 or older with stage I lung adenocarcinoma. As DNA, the CDR3 is TGCGCCAGCAACTTTGACATTGGCTATGGCTACACCTTC. The encoded protein is CASNFDIGYGYTF.